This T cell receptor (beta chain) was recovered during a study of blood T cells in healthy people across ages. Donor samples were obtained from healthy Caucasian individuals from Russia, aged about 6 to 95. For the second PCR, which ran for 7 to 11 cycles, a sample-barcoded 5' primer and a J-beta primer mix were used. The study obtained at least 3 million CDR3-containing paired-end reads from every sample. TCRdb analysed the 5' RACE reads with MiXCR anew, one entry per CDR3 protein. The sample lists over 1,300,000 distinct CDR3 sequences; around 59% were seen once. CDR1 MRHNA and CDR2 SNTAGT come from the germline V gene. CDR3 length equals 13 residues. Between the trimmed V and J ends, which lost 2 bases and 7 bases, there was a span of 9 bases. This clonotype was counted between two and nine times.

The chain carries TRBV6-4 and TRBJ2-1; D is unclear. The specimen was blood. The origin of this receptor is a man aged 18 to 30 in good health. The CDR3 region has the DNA TGTGCCAGCAGTGACAGGGCTGTTAATGAGCAGTTCTTC. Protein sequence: CASSDRAVNEQFF.